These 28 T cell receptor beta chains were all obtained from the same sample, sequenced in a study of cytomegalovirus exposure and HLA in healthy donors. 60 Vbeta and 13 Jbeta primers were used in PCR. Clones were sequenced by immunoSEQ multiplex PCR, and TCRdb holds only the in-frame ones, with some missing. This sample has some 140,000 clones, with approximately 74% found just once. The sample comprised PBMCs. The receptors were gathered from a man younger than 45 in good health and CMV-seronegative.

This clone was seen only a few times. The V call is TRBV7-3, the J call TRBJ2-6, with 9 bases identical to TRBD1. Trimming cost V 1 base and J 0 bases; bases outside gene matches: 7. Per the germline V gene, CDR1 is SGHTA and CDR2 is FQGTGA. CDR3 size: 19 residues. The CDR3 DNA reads TGTGCCAGCAGCTTAAAAGGGACAGGGTTTAGCTCTGGGGCCAACGTCCTGACTTTC. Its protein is CASSLKGTGFSSGANVLTF.

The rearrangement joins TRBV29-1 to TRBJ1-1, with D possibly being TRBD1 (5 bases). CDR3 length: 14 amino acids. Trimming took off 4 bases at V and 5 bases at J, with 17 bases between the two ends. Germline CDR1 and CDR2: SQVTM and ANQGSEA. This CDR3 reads CSVVSFEEGTEAFF. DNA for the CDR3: TGCAGCGTTGTATCTTTCGAGGAGGGGACTGAAGCTTTCTTT.

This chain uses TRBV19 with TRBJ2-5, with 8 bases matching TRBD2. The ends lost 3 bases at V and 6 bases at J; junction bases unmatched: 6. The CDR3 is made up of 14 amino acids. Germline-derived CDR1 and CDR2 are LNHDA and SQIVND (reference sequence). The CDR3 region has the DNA TGTGCCAGTAGTATGACGGGGGGGGTGAAGACCCAGTACTTC. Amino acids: CASSMTGGVKTQYF.

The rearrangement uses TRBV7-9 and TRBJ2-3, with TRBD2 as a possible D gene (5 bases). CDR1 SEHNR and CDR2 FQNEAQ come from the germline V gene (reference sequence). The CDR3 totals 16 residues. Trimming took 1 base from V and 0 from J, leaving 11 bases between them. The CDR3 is CASSLGGQPSTDTQYF. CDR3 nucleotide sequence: TGTGCCAGCAGCTTAGGAGGGCAACCTAGCACAGATACGCAGTATTTT. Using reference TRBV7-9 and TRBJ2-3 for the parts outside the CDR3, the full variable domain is DTGVSQNPRHKITKRGQNVTFRCDPISEHNRLYWYRQTLGQGPEFLTYFQNEAQLEKSRLLSDRFSAERPKGSFSTLEIQRTEQGDSAMYLCASSLGGQPSTDTQYFGPGTRLTVL.

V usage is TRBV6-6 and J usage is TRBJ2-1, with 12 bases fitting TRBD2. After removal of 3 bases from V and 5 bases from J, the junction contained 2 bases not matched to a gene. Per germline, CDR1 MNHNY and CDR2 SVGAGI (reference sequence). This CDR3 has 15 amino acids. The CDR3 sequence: CASSYRLAGDNEQFF. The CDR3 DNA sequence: TGTGCCAGCAGTTATCGACTAGCGGGGGACAATGAGCAGTTCTTC.

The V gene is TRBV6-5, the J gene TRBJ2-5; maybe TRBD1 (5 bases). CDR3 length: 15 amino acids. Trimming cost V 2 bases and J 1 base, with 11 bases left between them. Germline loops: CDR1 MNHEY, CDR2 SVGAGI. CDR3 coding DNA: TGTGCCAGCAGTTACGGGCAGGGTGGCCAAGAGACCCAGTACTTC. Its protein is CASSYGQGGQETQYF.

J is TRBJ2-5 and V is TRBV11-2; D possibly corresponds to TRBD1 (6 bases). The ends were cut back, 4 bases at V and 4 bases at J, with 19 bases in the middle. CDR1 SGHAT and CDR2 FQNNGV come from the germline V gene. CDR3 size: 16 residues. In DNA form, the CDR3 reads TGTGCCAGCAGCTCCTTGATGGACAGTTCGTCAGAGACCCAGTACTTC. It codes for CASSSLMDSSSETQYF.

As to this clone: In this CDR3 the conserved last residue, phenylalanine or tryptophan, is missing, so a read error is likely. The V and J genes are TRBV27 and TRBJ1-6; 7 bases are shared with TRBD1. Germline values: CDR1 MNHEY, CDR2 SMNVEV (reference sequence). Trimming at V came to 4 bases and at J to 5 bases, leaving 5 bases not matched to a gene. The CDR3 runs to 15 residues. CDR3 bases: TGTGCCAGCAGTTCCGGGACAGAAAATAATTCACCCCTCCACCTT. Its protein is CASSSGTENNSPLHL.

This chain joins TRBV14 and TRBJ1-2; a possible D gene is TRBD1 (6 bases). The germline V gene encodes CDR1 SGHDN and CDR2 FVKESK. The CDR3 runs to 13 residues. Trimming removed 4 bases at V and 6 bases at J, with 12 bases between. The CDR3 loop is CASSRGQWDGYTF. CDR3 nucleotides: TGTGCCAGCAGCCGAGGACAGTGGGATGGCTACACCTTC.

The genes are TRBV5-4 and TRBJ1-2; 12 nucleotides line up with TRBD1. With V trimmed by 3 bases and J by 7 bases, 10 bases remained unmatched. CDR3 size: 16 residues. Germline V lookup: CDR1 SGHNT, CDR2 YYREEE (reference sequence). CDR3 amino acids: CASSSRDRGRIGGYTF. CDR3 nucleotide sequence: TGTGCCAGCAGCTCCCGGGACAGGGGGCGAATCGGTGGCTACACCTTC.

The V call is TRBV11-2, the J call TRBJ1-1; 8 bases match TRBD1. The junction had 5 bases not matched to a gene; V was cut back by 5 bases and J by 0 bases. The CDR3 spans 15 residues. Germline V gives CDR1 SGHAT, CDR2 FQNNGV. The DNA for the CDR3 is TGTGCCAGCAGCGCCCTACAGGGGGTGAACACTGAAGCTTTCTTT. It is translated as CASSALQGVNTEAFF. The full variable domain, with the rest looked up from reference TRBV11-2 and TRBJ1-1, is EAGVAQSPRYKIIEKRQSVAFWCNPISGHATLYWYQQILGQGPKLLIQFQNNGVVDDSQLPKDRFSAERLKGVDSTLKIQPAKLEDSAVYLCASSALQGVNTEAFFGQGTRLTVV.

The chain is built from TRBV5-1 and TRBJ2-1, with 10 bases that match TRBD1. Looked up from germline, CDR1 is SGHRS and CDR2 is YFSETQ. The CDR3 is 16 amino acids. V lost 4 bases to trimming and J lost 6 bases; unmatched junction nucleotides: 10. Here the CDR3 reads CASSVTGTGERNEQFF. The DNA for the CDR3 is TGCGCCAGCAGCGTAACCGGGACAGGGGAGCGCAATGAGCAGTTCTTC. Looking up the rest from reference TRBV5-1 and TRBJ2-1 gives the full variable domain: KAGVTQTPRYLIKTRGQQVTLSCSPISGHRSVSWYQQTPGQGLQFLFEYFSETQRNKGNFPGRFSGRQFSNSRSEMNVSTLELGDSALYLCASSVTGTGERNEQFFGPGTRLTVL.

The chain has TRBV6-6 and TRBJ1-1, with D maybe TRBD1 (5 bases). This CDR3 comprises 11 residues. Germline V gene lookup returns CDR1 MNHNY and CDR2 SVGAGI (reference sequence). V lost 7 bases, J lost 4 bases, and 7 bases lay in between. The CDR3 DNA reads TGTGCCAGCACCCAGGGCACTGAAGCTTTCTTT. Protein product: CASTQGTEAFF.

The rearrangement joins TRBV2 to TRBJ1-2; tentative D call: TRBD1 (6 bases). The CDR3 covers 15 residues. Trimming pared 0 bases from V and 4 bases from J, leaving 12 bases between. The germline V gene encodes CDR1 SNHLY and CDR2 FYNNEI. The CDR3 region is CASSEASGTSYGYTF. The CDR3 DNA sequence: TGTGCCAGCAGTGAAGCCTCCGGGACATCCTATGGCTACACCTTC.

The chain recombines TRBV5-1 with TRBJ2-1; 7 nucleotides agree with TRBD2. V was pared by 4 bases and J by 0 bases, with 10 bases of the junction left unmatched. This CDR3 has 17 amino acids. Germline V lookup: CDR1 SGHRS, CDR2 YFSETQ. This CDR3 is CASSLPPGGSSYNEQFF. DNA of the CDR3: TGCGCCAGCAGCCTTCCACCCGGGGGGAGCTCCTACAATGAGCAGTTCTTC.

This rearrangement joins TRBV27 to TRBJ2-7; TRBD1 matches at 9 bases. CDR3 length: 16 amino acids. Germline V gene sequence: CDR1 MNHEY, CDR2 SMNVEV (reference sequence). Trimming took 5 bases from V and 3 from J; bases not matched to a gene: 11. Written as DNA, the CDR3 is TGTGCCAGCAGTATCGACAGGGGGGGTTTAAGCTACGAGCAGTACTTC. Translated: CASSIDRGGLSYEQYF.

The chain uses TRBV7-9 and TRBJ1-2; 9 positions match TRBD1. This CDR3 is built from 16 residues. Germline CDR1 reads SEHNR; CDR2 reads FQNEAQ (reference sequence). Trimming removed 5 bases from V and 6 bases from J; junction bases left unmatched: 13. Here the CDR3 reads CASSAGPGQGSDGYTF. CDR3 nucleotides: TGTGCCAGCAGCGCCGGCCCGGGACAGGGAAGCGATGGCTACACCTTC.

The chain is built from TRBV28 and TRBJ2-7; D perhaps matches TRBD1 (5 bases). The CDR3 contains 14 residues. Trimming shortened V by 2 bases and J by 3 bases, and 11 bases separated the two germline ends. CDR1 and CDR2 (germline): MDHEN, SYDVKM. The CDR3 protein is CASSLGADNYEQYF. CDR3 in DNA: TGTGCCAGCAGTTTAGGGGCGGACAACTACGAGCAGTACTTC.

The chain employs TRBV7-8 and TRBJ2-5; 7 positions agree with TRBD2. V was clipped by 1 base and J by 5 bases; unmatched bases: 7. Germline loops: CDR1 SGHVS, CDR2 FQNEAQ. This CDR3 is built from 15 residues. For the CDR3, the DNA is TGTGCCAGCAGCTTAGTAAGGACTAGTGTTGAGACCCAGTACTTC. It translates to CASSLVRTSVETQYF.

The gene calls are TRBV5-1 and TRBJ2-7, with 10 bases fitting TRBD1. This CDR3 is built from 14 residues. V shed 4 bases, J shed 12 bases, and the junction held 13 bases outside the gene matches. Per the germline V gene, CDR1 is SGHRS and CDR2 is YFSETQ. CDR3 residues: CASSGGQGPAEWYF. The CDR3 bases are TGCGCCAGCAGCGGGGGACAGGGGCCCGCTGAGTGGTACTTC.

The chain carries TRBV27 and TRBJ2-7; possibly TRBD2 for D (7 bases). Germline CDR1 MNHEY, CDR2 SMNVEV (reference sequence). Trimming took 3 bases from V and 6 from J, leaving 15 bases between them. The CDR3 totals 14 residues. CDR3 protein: CASSFRGGGSEQYF. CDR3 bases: TGTGCCAGCAGTTTTAGAGGGGGGGGATCCGAGCAGTACTTC.

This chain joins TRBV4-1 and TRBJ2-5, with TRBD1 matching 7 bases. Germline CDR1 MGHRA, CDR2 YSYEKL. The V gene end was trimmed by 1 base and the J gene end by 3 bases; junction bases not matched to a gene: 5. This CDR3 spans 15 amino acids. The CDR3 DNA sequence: TGCGCCAGCAGCCAAGTTGGGGACAGAAAAGAGACCCAGTACTTC. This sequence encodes CASSQVGDRKETQYF.

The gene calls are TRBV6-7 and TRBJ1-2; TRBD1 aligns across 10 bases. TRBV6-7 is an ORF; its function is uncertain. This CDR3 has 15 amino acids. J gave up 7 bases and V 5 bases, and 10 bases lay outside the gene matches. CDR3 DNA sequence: TGTGCCAGCAGTGTCGGGACAGGGGTAACGTTTGGCTACACCTTC. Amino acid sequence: CASSVGTGVTFGYTF.

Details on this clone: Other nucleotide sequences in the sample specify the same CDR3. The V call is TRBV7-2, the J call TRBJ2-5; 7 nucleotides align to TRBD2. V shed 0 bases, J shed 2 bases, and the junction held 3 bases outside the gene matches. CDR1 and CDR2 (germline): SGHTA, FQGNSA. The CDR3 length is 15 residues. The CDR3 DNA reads TGTGCCAGCAGCTTAGCGGGGGGGTATCAAGAGACCCAGTACTTC. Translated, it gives CASSLAGGYQETQYF. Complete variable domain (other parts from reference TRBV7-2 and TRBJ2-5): GAGVSQSPSNKVTEKGKDVELRCDPISGHTALYWYRQSLGQGLEFLIYFQGNSAPDKSGLPSDRFSAERTGGSVSTLTIQRTQQEDSAVYLCASSLAGGYQETQYFGPGTRLLVL.

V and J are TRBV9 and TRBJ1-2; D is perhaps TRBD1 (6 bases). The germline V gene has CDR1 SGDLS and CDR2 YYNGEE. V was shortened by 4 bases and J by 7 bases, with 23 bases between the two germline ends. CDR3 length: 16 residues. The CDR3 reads CASSLGGGAGYSGYTF. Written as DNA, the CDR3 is TGTGCCAGCAGCCTAGGAGGGGGAGCAGGGTATAGTGGCTACACCTTC.

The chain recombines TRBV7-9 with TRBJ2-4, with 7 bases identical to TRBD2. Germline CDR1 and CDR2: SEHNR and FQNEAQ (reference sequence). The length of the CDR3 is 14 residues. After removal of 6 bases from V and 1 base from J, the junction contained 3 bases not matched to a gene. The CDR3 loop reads CASSRGEAKNIQYF. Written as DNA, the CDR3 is TGTGCCAGCAGTCGGGGGGAGGCCAAAAACATTCAGTACTTC.

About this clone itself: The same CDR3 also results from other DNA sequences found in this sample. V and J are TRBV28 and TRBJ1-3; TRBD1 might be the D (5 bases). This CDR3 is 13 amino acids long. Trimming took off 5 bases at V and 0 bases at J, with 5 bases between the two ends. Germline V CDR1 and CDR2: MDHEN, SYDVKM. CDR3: CASSTGSGNTIYF. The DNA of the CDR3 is TGTGCCAGCAGTACAGGCTCTGGAAACACCATATATTTT.

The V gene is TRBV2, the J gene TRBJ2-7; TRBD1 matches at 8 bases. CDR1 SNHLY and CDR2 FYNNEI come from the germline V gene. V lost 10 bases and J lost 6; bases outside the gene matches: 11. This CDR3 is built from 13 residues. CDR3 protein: CATHRTGIVEQYF. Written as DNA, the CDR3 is TGTGCCACCCACCGGACAGGGATTGTCGAGCAGTACTTC.